This T cell receptor beta chain was documented in a study of response to subunit inactivated influenza vaccine. Study-wide findings and caveats: There was a suggestion from the authors that each seasonal influenza vaccination recruits few new T cells.

Ten or more counts support this clonotype. Its antigen is still unknown. Looked up from germline, CDR1 is SGHRS and CDR2 is YFSETQ. V lost 8 bases, J lost 9 bases, and 3 bases lay in between. The CDR3 has 9 residues. TCRdb reprocessed the RT-PCR reads via MiXCR and lists one record per CDR3 protein. The sample shows 800,000 to 1,000,000 distinct CDR3 sequences, 21% of them seen only once. The origin of this receptor is a man in his forties or fifties who received an inactivated influenza vaccine. The chain recombines TRBV5-1 with TRBJ1-6; no reliable D call. The input for sequencing was PBMCs from blood, taken around 5 days after vaccination. The CDR3 region is CASSSPLHF. The DNA for the CDR3 is TGCGCCAGTTCTTCACCCCTCCACTTT.